The clone carrying this T cell receptor beta chain was seen a handful of times. One entry per CDR3 protein, called by TCRdb with MiXCR from the PCR reads. The sample carries about 500,000 distinct CDR3 sequences, over 20% recorded once. These data are taken from a study of molecular identifiers for immune sequencing clone quantification. CDR3 length: 14 amino acids. Between the trimmed V and J ends, which lost 1 base and 8 bases, there was a span of 11 bases. The V gene's germline CDR1 is SEHNR and CDR2 FQNEAQ (reference sequence). This receptor was identified in a human donor in good health. Some libraries in this study had Jurkat cell RNA spiked in. Source material: naive CD8+ T cells from blood, with Jurkat cell RNA spiked in. Subset noted: FACS-sorted CD8+CD4-CCR7+CD45RA+ naive T cells. This chain uses TRBV7-9 with TRBJ2-2; weak D call: TRBD2 (6 bases). As DNA, the CDR3 is TGTGCCAGCAGCTTAGTTGGGACTCCTGGGGAGCTGTTTTTT. It encodes CASSLVGTPGELFF. Based on the CDR3 plus reference TRBV7-9 and TRBJ2-2, the full variable domain is DTGVSQNPRHKITKRGQNVTFRCDPISEHNRLYWYRQTLGQGPEFLTYFQNEAQLEKSRLLSDRFSAERPKGSFSTLEIQRTEQGDSAMYLCASSLVGTPGELFFGEGSRLTVL.